This T cell receptor beta chain comes out of a study of T cell repertoires in ileal Crohn's disease (dated by TCRdb to about 2019). The study in broad terms: The median duration of disease was 7.5 to 9.5 years, and at the time of surgery approximately 34% of patients were active smokers. The TCR repertoire was analysed in some 53 patients with Crohn's disease drawn from a prospective multicentre cohort. The study sequenced 150 to 200 mucosal samples from around 57 patients, taken at several locations on the surgical specimen and at postoperative endoscopy. About half of the patients received postoperative therapy: some 12 received thiopurines and roughly 19 received anti-TNF agents. Endoscopic postoperative recurrence was defined as a Rutgeerts score above i0. Every patient underwent surgery because of a complication, which was stricturing disease in approximately 60% and penetrating disease in 39%. Running in parallel with the study was a multicentre cohort set up to find predictors of early endoscopic recurrence following ileocolonic resection.

Adults with ileal or ileocolonic Crohn's disease and an indication for ileocolonic resection were eligible for inclusion. Before DNA extraction, whole ileal mucosal biopsies were kept frozen at -80 degrees C. Genomic DNA was isolated from frozen whole biopsies using a TRizol-based method, and the DNA was quantified with a NanoDrop 2000 spectrophotometer. On this clone itself: There is no known antigen for this receptor. There are no base qualities to consult, and no much larger clone falls within one base.

The CDR3 runs 17 residues from the cysteine to the phenylalanine. Only the CDR3 region is kept as DNA, spanning 51 bases read in frame from base 1. V is clipped by 0 bases and J by 8 bases, and the sequence between their germline boundaries is 22 bases long. The germline V gene supplies CDR1 SGHAT and CDR2 FQNNGV. Roughly 500 nanograms of biopsy DNA per sample were submitted for commercial TCRB immunosequencing. CDR3 regions were amplified from genomic DNA by Adaptive Biotechnology using a two-step, amplification bias-controlled multiplex PCR. Primers for every V and J gene segment were used in the first PCR, and barcodes and Illumina adapters were added in the second PCR. CDR3 libraries were sequenced using an Illumina instrument. The paper's processing steps were these. Vendor-provided pipelines were combined with custom analysis of raw data in R/Bioconductor under R version 3.3.0. Clonality, which ranges from 0 to 1, was calculated as the inverse of the normalised Shannon entropy across all productive clones. High-frequency clones were defined as the share of the repertoire taken up by the top 100 clones, keeping only clones that passed a 95% confidence test. Overlap between samples was measured with the Morisita-Horn index, while repertoire diversity was measured with the Simpson index. TCRdb re-hosts the immuneACCESS table, in-frame sequences only. Its copies lack some clones; in the studies checked, an unresolved V gene accounts for under half of them, and the cause for the rest is not known. V, J and clone size reflect that table, while D and trimming were determined from the DNA. The sample profile shows 6,000 or so clones; around 96% of them were found once. The top ten clones comprise approximately 0.3% of the sample.

Findings and caveats that apply to the study as a whole: Sorted CD8 T cells carried more high-frequency clones than CD4 T cells, suggesting mucosal expansions were mainly CD8. Compared with non-smokers, patients who were active smokers at surgery showed a significantly higher proportion of clonal expansions (roughly 24% vs 19%, p=0.02). Endoscopic recurrence was linked to a higher percentage of high-frequency clones at surgery, and recurrence occurred in every patient whose clonality exceeded 26.8% (18/57). Only a subgroup of patients, of unstated size, had their mucosal CD4 and CD8 T cells sorted and sequenced.

The material sequenced was ileal tissue. The receptor chain draws on TRBV11-2 and TRBJ1-1; the D gene identity is not certain. The receptor was isolated from an adult with Crohn's disease. The CDR3 region: CASSLDSAGNFLGEAFF. The nucleotides read TGTGCCAGCAGCTTAGATAGTGCGGGCAACTTCCTCGGGGAAGCTTTCTTT.